The rows below give T cell receptor beta chains drawn from one sample of a study of PD-1 blockade in classical Hodgkin lymphoma. The method was immunoSEQ multiplex PCR; TCRdb's version includes in-frame clones alone and lacks a portion of them. The profile shows roughly 21,000 clones, 85% to 90% of them singletons. The sequencing used peripheral blood mononuclear cells (PBMCs), collected before the fourth cycle of nivolumab. Receptor source: a human donor with classical Hodgkin lymphoma. Both conserved end residues are part of each CDR3. D genes are given only for firm matches. Clone size is shown for a subset of rows, as once, few, many or a class of expanded clone.

length	size	V	J	D	CDR3	DNA
16	-	TRBV27	TRBJ2-1	-	CASSLRGFSSYNEQFF	TGTGCCAGCAGTTTGCGGGGATTTAGCTCCTACAATGAGCAGTTCTTC
17	-	TRBV7-9	TRBJ1-2	-	CASSLASRQGEAYGYTF	TGTGCCAGCAGCTTAGCGTCGAGGCAGGGCGAAGCCTATGGCTACACCTTC
14	-	TRBV27	TRBJ2-7	-	CASSFSADTYEQYF	TGTGCCAGCAGTTTCTCGGCAGACACCTACGAGCAGTACTTC
13	once	TRBV18	TRBJ2-7	-	CASSPGMTYEQYF	TGTGCCAGCTCACCAGGGATGACCTACGAGCAGTACTTC
14	-	TRBV7-8	TRBJ2-7	-	CASSLAEITYEQYF	TGTGCCAGCAGCTTAGCGGAAATAACCTACGAGCAGTACTTC
14	-	TRBV10-3	TRBJ2-2	-	CAISGSSLTGELFF	TGTGCCATCAGTGGCTCGAGCCTCACCGGGGAGCTGTTTTTT
15	once	TRBV18	TRBJ2-7	TRBD1	CASSPTGQGTYEQYF	TGTGCCAGCTCACCTACCGGACAGGGGACCTACGAGCAGTACTTC
17	-	TRBV14	TRBJ2-2	TRBD2	CASSGQDRLAGTGELFF	TGTGCCAGCAGCGGACAAGATAGACTAGCGGGGACCGGGGAGCTGTTTTTT
15	-	TRBV28	TRBJ2-1	-	CASSLRTRKDNEQFF	TGTGCCAGCAGTTTAAGAACTAGGAAGGACAATGAGCAGTTCTTC
13	-	TRBV30	TRBJ1-5	-	CAWSYKRSQPQHF	TGTGCCTGGAGTTACAAACGCAGTCAGCCCCAGCATTTT
14	-	TRBV19	TRBJ2-2	-	CASSMQSNTGELFF	TGTGCCAGTAGTATGCAGTCGAACACCGGGGAGCTGTTTTTT
15	-	TRBV6-1	TRBJ1-2	-	CASSEGSRRDYGYTF	TGTGCCAGCAGTGAAGGTAGCCGCAGGGACTATGGCTACACCTTC
14	-	TRBV25-1	TRBJ1-2	-	CASRRGTGNYGYTF	TGTGCCAGCCGACGGGGGACGGGCAACTATGGCTACACCTTC
14	-	TRBV7-8	TRBJ2-1	-	CASSLRVSNNEQFF	TGTGCCAGCAGCTTAAGAGTCAGCAACAATGAGCAGTTCTTC
18	-	TRBV28	TRBJ2-5	-	CASSLSKAVRLARETQYF	TGTGCCAGCAGTTTAAGTAAGGCAGTCCGCTTGGCAAGGGAGACCCAGTACTTC
16	-	TRBV6-1	TRBJ2-5	TRBD2	CASSDLGGGYQETQYF	TGTGCCAGCAGTGACTTGGGGGGAGGGTACCAAGAGACCCAGTACTTC
11	-	TRBV15	TRBJ2-2	-	CATAGTGELFF	TGTGCCACCGCTGGGACCGGGGAGCTGTTTTTT
15	-	TRBV5-4	TRBJ1-6	TRBD1	CASSPGDRGSRALHF	TGTGCCAGCAGCCCGGGGGACAGGGGCTCGCGGGCCCTCCACTTT
15	-	TRBV25-1	TRBJ1-2	-	CASSWWGGPIYGYTF	TGTGCCAGCAGTTGGTGGGGGGGACCGATCTATGGCTACACCTTC
17	-	TRBV11-1	TRBJ1-4	-	CASSLEVSVTSNEKLFF	TGTGCCAGCAGCTTAGAGGTTTCGGTCACCTCTAATGAAAAACTGTTTTTT
13	once	TRBV27	TRBJ1-5	-	CASAQGGGQPQHF	TGTGCCAGCGCTCAGGGAGGCGGTCAGCCCCAGCATTTT
18	-	TRBV5-8	TRBJ2-1	-	CASSLAWGVQLTYNEQFF	TGTGCCAGCAGCTTGGCCTGGGGGGTCCAATTAACCTACAATGAGCAGTTCTTC
11	-	TRBV25-1	TRBJ2-7	-	CASSGHYEQYF	TGTGCCAGCAGTGGACACTACGAGCAGTACTTC
13	-	TRBV7-2	TRBJ1-6	-	CASSLDRESPLHF	TGTGCCAGCAGCTTAGACAGGGAATCACCCCTCCACTTT
13	once	TRBV28	TRBJ2-5	-	CASSLAPWWTQYF	TGTGCCAGCAGCCTAGCCCCCTGGTGGACCCAGTACTTC
15	-	TRBV5-6	TRBJ2-1	-	CASSPTREAYNEQFF	TGTGCCAGCAGCCCTACAAGGGAAGCCTACAATGAGCAGTTCTTC
11	-	TRBV28	TRBJ1-2	-	CASSLSYGYTF	TGTGCCAGCAGTTTAAGCTATGGCTACACCTTC
16	-	TRBV5-4	TRBJ2-7	TRBD1	CASSSGQGTVRYEQYF	TGTGCCAGCAGCTCGGGACAGGGGACGGTTCGTTACGAGCAGTACTTC
16	-	TRBV19	TRBJ1-5	TRBD1	CASSTSDRVSNQPQHF	TGTGCCAGTAGTACCTCGGACAGGGTGAGCAATCAGCCCCAGCATTTT
13	-	TRBV12-5	TRBJ1-1	TRBD1	CASGLTGGTEAFF	TGTGCTAGTGGTCTGACAGGGGGCACTGAAGCTTTCTTT
16	-	TRBV5-1	TRBJ2-6	TRBD2	CASSRREATGANVLTF	TGCGCCAGCAGCCGGCGGGAGGCCACTGGGGCCAACGTCCTGACTTTC
15	-	TRBV12-5	TRBJ2-7	TRBD1	CASGLVRVTGSEQYF	TGTGCTAGTGGTTTGGTACGGGTGACAGGGTCCGAGCAGTACTTC
14	-	TRBV18	TRBJ2-7	TRBD1	CASSQGQGSNEQYF	TGTGCCAGCTCCCAAGGACAGGGGTCAAACGAGCAGTACTTC
15	-	TRBV11-2	TRBJ2-1	TRBD1	CASSLLGQGYNEQFF	TGTGCCAGCAGCTTACTTGGACAGGGCTACAATGAGCAGTTCTTC
14	-	TRBV30	TRBJ1-1	-	CAWSPHRLNTEAFF	TGTGCCTGGAGCCCTCACAGATTGAACACTGAAGCTTTCTTT
15	-	TRBV27	TRBJ1-2	-	CASSPGTEYNYGYTF	TGTGCCAGCAGTCCCGGGACTGAGTATAACTATGGCTACACCTTC
15	-	TRBV6-5	TRBJ2-7	TRBD2	CASSYRREGLYEQYF	TGTGCCAGCAGTTACCGGCGGGAGGGCCTCTACGAGCAGTACTTC
14	-	TRBV28	TRBJ2-1	TRBD2	CASSSGGAYNEQFF	TGTGCCAGCAGCAGCGGGGGGGCCTACAATGAGCAGTTCTTC
15	-	TRBV5-1	TRBJ2-1	-	CASSLEEGSYNEQFF	TGCGCCAGCAGCTTGGAGGAAGGCTCCTACAATGAGCAGTTCTTC
15	-	TRBV18	TRBJ1-5	TRBD1	CASSPKGQGNQPQHF	TGTGCCAGCTCACCAAAAGGACAGGGCAATCAGCCCCAGCATTTT
16	-	TRBV7-9	TRBJ2-6	-	CASSSSRNSGANVLTF	TGTGCCAGCAGCTCGTCCAGAAACTCTGGGGCCAACGTCCTGACTTTC
13	-	TRBV29-1	TRBJ2-1	TRBD1	CSASGQVYNEQFF	TGCAGCGCCAGTGGACAGGTCTACAATGAGCAGTTCTTC